This TCR beta chain was obtained from a study of shared clonotypes between healthy human individuals. From germline, CDR1 is SGHTA and CDR2 FQGNSA. Trimming removed 5 bases at V and 10 bases at J, with 15 bases between. The length of the CDR3 is 12 residues. Measured with immunoSEQ multiplex PCR; TCRdb has only the in-frame clones, and not every one. Found here are more than 2,000,000 clones, over 85% of them singletons; the top ten hold about 0.13%. J is TRBJ2-7 and V is TRBV7-2, with D tentatively TRBD1 (6 bases). The sequenced sample was naive CD4+ T cells sorted from blood. Documented subset: CD45RA+ positively selected. The source of this sequence is a young man in good health. CDR3 in amino acids: CASSTQQGKQYF. The CDR3 nucleotides read TGTGCCAGCAGCACTCAACAGGGTAAACAGTACTTC.